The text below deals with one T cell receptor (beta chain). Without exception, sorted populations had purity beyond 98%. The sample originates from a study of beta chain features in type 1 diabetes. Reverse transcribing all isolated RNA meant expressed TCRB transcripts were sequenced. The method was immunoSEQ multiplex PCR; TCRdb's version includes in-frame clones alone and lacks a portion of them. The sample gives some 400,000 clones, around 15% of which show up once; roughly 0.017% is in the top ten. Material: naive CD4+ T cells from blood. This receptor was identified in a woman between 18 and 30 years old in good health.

CDR3: CASSNDRSSTDTQYF. The CDR3 DNA sequence: TGTGCCAGCAGCAATGACAGATCTAGCACAGATACGCAGTATTTT. The chain is built from TRBV6-6 and TRBJ2-3, with a weak D call TRBD1 (5 bases). The V gene lost 6 bases and the J gene lost 0 bases, with 13 bases spanning the gap. Germline CDR1 and CDR2: MNHNY and SVGAGI (reference sequence). The CDR3 has 15 residues.